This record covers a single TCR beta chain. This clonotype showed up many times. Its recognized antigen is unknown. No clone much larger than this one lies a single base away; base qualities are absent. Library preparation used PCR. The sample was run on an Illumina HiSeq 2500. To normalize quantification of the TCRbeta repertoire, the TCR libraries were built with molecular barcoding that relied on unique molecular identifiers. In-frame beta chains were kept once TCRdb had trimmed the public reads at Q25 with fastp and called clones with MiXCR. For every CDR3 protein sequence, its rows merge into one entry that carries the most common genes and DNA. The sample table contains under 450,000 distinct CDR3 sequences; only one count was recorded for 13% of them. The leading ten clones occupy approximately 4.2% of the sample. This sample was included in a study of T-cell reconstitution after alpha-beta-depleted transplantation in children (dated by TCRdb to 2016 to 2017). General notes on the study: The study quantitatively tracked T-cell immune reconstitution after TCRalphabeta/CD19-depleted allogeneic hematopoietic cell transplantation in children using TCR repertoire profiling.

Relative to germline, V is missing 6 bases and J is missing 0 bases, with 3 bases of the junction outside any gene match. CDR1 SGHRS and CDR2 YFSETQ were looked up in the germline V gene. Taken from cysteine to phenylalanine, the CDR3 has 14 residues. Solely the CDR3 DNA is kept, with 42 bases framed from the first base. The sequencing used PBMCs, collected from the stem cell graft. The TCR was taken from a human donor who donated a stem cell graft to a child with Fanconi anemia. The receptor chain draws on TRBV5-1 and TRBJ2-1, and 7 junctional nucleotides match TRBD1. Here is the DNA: TGCGCCAGCACCGGGACAGTCTCCTACAATGAGCAGTTCTTC. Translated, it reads CASTGTVSYNEQFF.